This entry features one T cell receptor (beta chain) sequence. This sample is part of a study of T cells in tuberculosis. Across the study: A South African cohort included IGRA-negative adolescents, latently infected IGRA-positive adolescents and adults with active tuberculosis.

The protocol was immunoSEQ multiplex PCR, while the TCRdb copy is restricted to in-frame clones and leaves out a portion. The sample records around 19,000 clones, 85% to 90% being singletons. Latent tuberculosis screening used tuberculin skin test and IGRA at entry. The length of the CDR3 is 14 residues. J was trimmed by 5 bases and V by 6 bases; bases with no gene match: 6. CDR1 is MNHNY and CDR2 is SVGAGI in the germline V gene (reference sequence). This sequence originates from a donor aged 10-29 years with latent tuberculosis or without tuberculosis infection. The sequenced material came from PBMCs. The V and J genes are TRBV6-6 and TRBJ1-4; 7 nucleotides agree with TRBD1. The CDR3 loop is CASSPGQKNEKLFF. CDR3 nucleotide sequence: TGTGCCAGCAGCCCGGGACAGAAGAATGAAAAACTGTTTTTT.